This TCR beta chain was sequenced during a study of blood T cell repertoires in COVID-19. Across the whole study: Italy, Spain and the United States were the sources of the convalescent and acute COVID-19 samples.

Original processing notes: Amplification from reference gene primers served as the basis for estimated nucleated cell counts. The method was immunoSEQ multiplex PCR; TCRdb's version includes in-frame clones alone and lacks a portion of them. V and J calls and clone size are copied from that table; D and trimming were computed from the DNA. This table has roughly 50,000 clones, more than 80% appearing once. The CDR3 extends over 16 amino acids. From germline, CDR1 is SNHLY and CDR2 FYNNEI. Trimming removed 4 bases from V and 0 bases from J; junction bases left unmatched: 5. This sequence joins TRBV2 and TRBJ2-2; TRBD2 agrees at 7 bases. The TCR comes from a human donor in a cohort sampled during active COVID-19. Sequencing was carried out using peripheral blood. The CDR3: CASSGRLAANTGELFF. The CDR3 DNA sequence: TGTGCCAGCAGTGGTCGGCTAGCGGCGAACACCGGGGAGCTGTTTTTT.